These T cell receptor beta chains were read from a single sample in a study of multiple sclerosis patients with progressive multifocal leukoencephalopathy. Method: immunoSEQ multiplex PCR; TCRdb's copy keeps in-frame clones and lacks some. The sample has 30,000 or so clones; around 85% are singletons. The starting material was PBMCs, obtained from a patient treated with natalizumab. These TCRs come from a woman in her 30s with progressive multifocal leukoencephalopathy. Each CDR3 is given with its conserved first and last residue. Fields, in order: CDR3 protein, CDR3 DNA, J gene, V gene, clone size, D gene. D genes are given only for firm matches. Rows may omit the clone size; those that give it use once, few, many or a size class.

CDR3aa: CASSSPETGEETQYF; CDR3nt: TGCGCCAGCAGCTCCCCCGAAACAGGGGAAGAGACCCAGTACTTC; j_gene: TRBJ2-5; v_gene: TRBV5-1; abundance: NA; d_gene: TRBD1
CDR3aa: CSVQTGALTDTQYF; CDR3nt: TGCAGCGTTCAAACAGGGGCCCTCACAGATACGCAGTATTTT; j_gene: TRBJ2-3; v_gene: TRBV29-1; abundance: NA; d_gene: TRBD1
CDR3aa: CASSQGTRYEQYF; CDR3nt: TGTGCCAGCAGCCAGGGGACTCGTTACGAGCAGTACTTC; j_gene: TRBJ2-7; v_gene: TRBV14; abundance: NA; d_gene: NA
CDR3aa: CASSLGAGTQFF; CDR3nt: TGTGCCAGCAGCTTAGGGGCGGGGACGCAGTTCTTC; j_gene: TRBJ2-1; v_gene: TRBV7-2; abundance: NA; d_gene: NA
CDR3aa: CASVVGTEAFF; CDR3nt: TGTGCCAGCGTGGTTGGCACTGAAGCTTTCTTT; j_gene: TRBJ1-1; v_gene: TRBV7-9; abundance: NA; d_gene: NA
CDR3aa: CAYDSGLSYGYTF; CDR3nt: TGTGCCTACGACTCCGGTCTCAGCTATGGCTACACCTTC; j_gene: TRBJ1-2; v_gene: TRBV28; abundance: NA; d_gene: NA
CDR3aa: CASNTSGGTPEELFF; CDR3nt: TGTGCCAGCAACACTAGCGGGGGAACTCCCGAGGAGCTGTTTTTT; j_gene: TRBJ2-2; v_gene: TRBV6-1; abundance: once; d_gene: TRBD2
CDR3aa: CASSDVPGQGVYEQYF; CDR3nt: TGTGCCAGTAGTGATGTGCCGGGACAGGGGGTCTACGAGCAGTACTTC; j_gene: TRBJ2-7; v_gene: TRBV19; abundance: NA; d_gene: TRBD1
CDR3aa: CASSFQHGYNYGYTF; CDR3nt: TGTGCCAGCAGCTTCCAACACGGGTATAACTATGGCTACACCTTC; j_gene: TRBJ1-2; v_gene: TRBV11-2; abundance: NA; d_gene: NA
CDR3aa: CASSRVGGGVTDTQYF; CDR3nt: TGTGCCAGCAGCCGTGTTGGCGGGGGTGTAACAGATACGCAGTATTTT; j_gene: TRBJ2-3; v_gene: TRBV7-2; abundance: NA; d_gene: TRBD2
CDR3aa: CASSVGGSLGEQYF; CDR3nt: TGTGCCAGCAGCGTAGGGGGGTCTCTGGGAGAGCAGTACTTC; j_gene: TRBJ2-7; v_gene: TRBV11-2; abundance: NA; d_gene: NA
CDR3aa: CASSSPRTSGNVNEQFF; CDR3nt: TGTGCCAGTAGTAGCCCCAGGACTAGCGGGAATGTCAATGAGCAGTTCTTC; j_gene: TRBJ2-1; v_gene: TRBV19; abundance: NA; d_gene: TRBD2
CDR3aa: CASSLGGHIVDEQYF; CDR3nt: TGTGCCAGCAGCTTAGGGGGGCACATCGTAGACGAGCAGTACTTC; j_gene: TRBJ2-7; v_gene: TRBV11-2; abundance: NA; d_gene: NA
CDR3aa: CASSETDGLYNEQFF; CDR3nt: TGTGCCAGCAGCGAGACGGACGGTCTCTACAATGAGCAGTTCTTC; j_gene: TRBJ2-1; v_gene: TRBV9; abundance: NA; d_gene: NA
CDR3aa: CASSSPFRGTHNEKLFF; CDR3nt: TGTGCCAGCAGCTCCCCATTTCGGGGGACCCATAATGAAAAACTGTTTTTT; j_gene: TRBJ1-4; v_gene: TRBV7-2; abundance: NA; d_gene: NA
CDR3aa: CASSLGREFYNEQFF; CDR3nt: TGCGCCAGCAGCTTGGGGCGGGAGTTCTACAATGAGCAGTTCTTC; j_gene: TRBJ2-1; v_gene: TRBV5-1; abundance: NA; d_gene: TRBD2
CDR3aa: CASSYQDRGEQYF; CDR3nt: TGTGCCAGCAGCTATCAGGACAGGGGCGAGCAGTACTTC; j_gene: TRBJ2-7; v_gene: TRBV5-6; abundance: NA; d_gene: TRBD1
CDR3aa: CASSSPARDLSDTQYF; CDR3nt: TGTGCCAGCAGCTCCCCCGCCAGGGATCTTTCAGATACGCAGTATTTT; j_gene: TRBJ2-3; v_gene: TRBV7-6; abundance: NA; d_gene: NA
CDR3aa: CASRPRDTPYEQYF; CDR3nt: TGTGCCAGCAGACCCCGGGACACCCCCTACGAGCAGTACTTC; j_gene: TRBJ2-7; v_gene: TRBV6-1; abundance: NA; d_gene: NA
CDR3aa: CASSNRAGENTEAFF; CDR3nt: TGCGCCAGCAGTAATCGGGCAGGCGAGAACACTGAAGCTTTCTTT; j_gene: TRBJ1-1; v_gene: TRBV5-1; abundance: NA; d_gene: NA
CDR3aa: CASSTDRLGEAFF; CDR3nt: TGTGCCAGCAGTACCGACAGGTTGGGGGAAGCTTTCTTT; j_gene: TRBJ1-1; v_gene: TRBV6-4; abundance: NA; d_gene: NA
CDR3aa: CASSLGAGLTDTQYF; CDR3nt: TGTGCCAGCAGCTTAGGCGCGGGACTCACAGATACGCAGTATTTT; j_gene: TRBJ2-3; v_gene: TRBV7-9; abundance: once; d_gene: NA
CDR3aa: CASSKRTGNTEAFF; CDR3nt: TGTGCCAGCAGTAAAAGGACAGGGAACACTGAAGCTTTCTTT; j_gene: TRBJ1-1; v_gene: TRBV6-5; abundance: NA; d_gene: TRBD1
CDR3aa: CASSLGGQGAIQYF; CDR3nt: TGTGCCAGCAGCTTAGGGGGACAGGGGGCTATCCAGTACTTC; j_gene: TRBJ2-5; v_gene: TRBV7-6; abundance: NA; d_gene: TRBD1
CDR3aa: CASSPPLGGRTEAFF; CDR3nt: TGTGCCAGCTCACCACCGCTGGGGGGGCGGACTGAAGCTTTCTTT; j_gene: TRBJ1-1; v_gene: TRBV18; abundance: NA; d_gene: NA
CDR3aa: CAISEAGTGNTGELFF; CDR3nt: TGTGCCATCAGTGAGGCCGGGACAGGGAACACCGGGGAGCTGTTTTTT; j_gene: TRBJ2-2; v_gene: TRBV10-3; abundance: NA; d_gene: TRBD1
CDR3aa: CASTTGETEAFF; CDR3nt: TGTGCCAGCACCACAGGGGAAACTGAAGCTTTCTTT; j_gene: TRBJ1-1; v_gene: TRBV18; abundance: few; d_gene: TRBD1
CDR3aa: CASSLGTDTQYF; CDR3nt: TGTGCCAGCAGCTTAGGTACGGATACGCAGTATTTT; j_gene: TRBJ2-3; v_gene: TRBV7-9; abundance: NA; d_gene: NA
CDR3aa: CASSPDQSRLYGYTF; CDR3nt: TGTGCCAGCTCACCAGACCAATCGCGGCTCTATGGCTACACCTTC; j_gene: TRBJ1-2; v_gene: TRBV18; abundance: NA; d_gene: NA
CDR3aa: CASSFGDRSSYEQYF; CDR3nt: TGCGCCAGCAGCTTTGGGGACAGGAGCTCCTACGAGCAGTACTTC; j_gene: TRBJ2-7; v_gene: TRBV5-1; abundance: NA; d_gene: TRBD1
CDR3aa: CASSRTSGVPWLFF; CDR3nt: TGTGCCAGCAGCAGGACTAGCGGGGTCCCGTGGCTGTTTTTT; j_gene: TRBJ2-2; v_gene: TRBV2; abundance: few; d_gene: TRBD2
CDR3aa: CAWSVGRGPYNEQFF; CDR3nt: TGTGCCTGGAGTGTAGGACGGGGACCATACAATGAGCAGTTCTTC; j_gene: TRBJ2-1; v_gene: TRBV30; abundance: NA; d_gene: NA
CDR3aa: CASSFCPIPGQVQPQHF; CDR3nt: TGTGCCAGCAGTTTTTGCCCAATACCGGGACAGGTTCAGCCCCAGCATTTT; j_gene: TRBJ1-5; v_gene: TRBV27; abundance: NA; d_gene: TRBD1
CDR3aa: CASSLELAGAPGGELFF; CDR3nt: TGTGCCAGCAGCTTAGAACTAGCGGGGGCGCCGGGCGGGGAGCTGTTTTTT; j_gene: TRBJ2-2; v_gene: TRBV7-2; abundance: NA; d_gene: TRBD2
CDR3aa: CASAPLGDTEAFF; CDR3nt: TGTGCCAGTGCCCCCCTTGGGGACACTGAAGCTTTCTTT; j_gene: TRBJ1-1; v_gene: TRBV14; abundance: NA; d_gene: NA
CDR3aa: CASSPRRRGLNEQFF; CDR3nt: TGTGCCAGCAGTCCACGGAGGAGGGGGCTAAATGAGCAGTTCTTC; j_gene: TRBJ2-1; v_gene: TRBV27; abundance: NA; d_gene: NA
CDR3aa: CASSITSGSSDTQYF; CDR3nt: TGTGCCAGCAGTATTACTAGCGGGAGCTCTGATACGCAGTATTTT; j_gene: TRBJ2-3; v_gene: TRBV2; abundance: NA; d_gene: TRBD2